Following are 20 T cell receptor beta chains from one sample sequenced in a study of cytotoxic CD8 clonotypes in ibrutinib-treated CLL. Assay: immunoSEQ multiplex PCR; the TCRdb copy retains only in-frame clones and omits some. Here the sample spans some 160,000 clones, approximately 80% being singletons. Sequencing used PBMCs, obtained after 12 months of ibrutinib treatment. These receptors were collected from a human donor with chronic lymphocytic leukemia.

The rearrangement joins TRBV6-1 to TRBJ1-2; 9 bases are a match to TRBD1. Trimming cost V 10 bases and J 6 bases; bases outside gene matches: 6. Germline V gene data show CDR1 as MNHNS and CDR2 as SASEGT. This CDR3 region has 12 residues. The CDR3 DNA reads as TGTGCCATGCGGGACAGGGACCATGGCTACACCTTC. This gives the protein CAMRDRDHGYTF.

The J gene is TRBJ1-4, the V gene TRBV6-1; 11 nucleotides agree with TRBD1. Per the germline V gene, CDR1 is MNHNS and CDR2 is SASEGT. This CDR3 region has 16 residues. V shed 4 bases, J shed 8 bases, and the junction held 9 bases outside the gene matches. The CDR3, as DNA: TGTGCCAGCAGTGGGCGGGACAGGGGGTCTGGGGAAAAACTGTTTTTT. This codes for CASSGRDRGSGEKLFF.

This clone appeared once. CDR3 nucleotide sequence: TGTGCCAGCAGTGGGGCAGGGGGGAACTTGCATTATGGCTACACCTTC. As protein: CASSGAGGNLHYGYTF. The chain recombines TRBV5-4 with TRBJ1-2; 7 bases line up with TRBD1. The CDR3 runs to 16 residues. Germline loops: CDR1 SGHNT, CDR2 YYREEE (reference sequence). V lost 5 bases to trimming and J lost 5 bases; unmatched junction nucleotides: 15.

This clone was counted between two and nine times. V gene TRBV28 combines with J gene TRBJ2-2; 10 positions match TRBD2. The CDR3 is 17 amino acids. Germline V gene data show CDR1 as MDHEN and CDR2 as SYDVKM. V shed 1 base, J shed 7 bases, and the junction held 9 bases outside the gene matches. In DNA form, the CDR3 reads TGTGCCAGCAGTTTATTTTTAGCGGGGGGTCCTGGCGGGGAGCTGTTTTTT. Its translation is CASSLFLAGGPGGELFF.

The chain uses TRBV6-5 and TRBJ1-2; 7 bases fit TRBD1. J was trimmed by 1 base and V by 5 bases; bases with no gene match: 4. The germline V gene has CDR1 MNHEY and CDR2 SVGAGI. The CDR3 extends over 14 amino acids. The CDR3 sequence is CASSAGQHNYGYTF. CDR3 bases: TGTGCCAGCAGTGCGGGACAGCATAACTATGGCTACACCTTC.

V and J are TRBV5-1 and TRBJ2-1; D may be TRBD1 or TRBD2 (5 bases each). V lost 4 bases to trimming and J lost 4 bases, with 15 bases between them. Per germline, CDR1 SGHRS and CDR2 YFSETQ. CDR3 length: 15 amino acids. CDR3 nucleotide sequence: TGCGCCAGCAGCCCGGGGACGTACGCGTACAATGAGCAGTTCTTC. Residues: CASSPGTYAYNEQFF.

The chain joins TRBV29-1 to TRBJ2-5; tentatively, D is TRBD1 (5 bases). Trimming cost V 4 bases and J 3 bases, with 18 bases left between them. Germline V gene sequence: CDR1 SQVTM, CDR2 ANQGSEA. This CDR3 comprises 15 residues. The CDR3 is CSVARNRIGEETQYF. The CDR3, as DNA: TGCAGCGTTGCCCGAAACAGGATTGGGGAAGAGACCCAGTACTTC.

The chain is built from TRBV18 and TRBJ2-7; D is ambiguous. In germline, CDR1 is KGHSH, CDR2 LQKENI. This CDR3 spans 13 amino acids. With 4 bases removed from V and 1 base from J, the gap between germline ends came to 8 bases. CDR3: CASSRAESYEQYF. The CDR3 DNA sequence: TGTGCCAGCTCACGGGCGGAATCCTACGAGCAGTACTTC.

The chain combines TRBV13 with TRBJ2-2; D is possibly TRBD2 (5 bases). Germline CDR1 PRHDT, CDR2 FYEKMQ (reference sequence). The V end was cut by 2 bases, the J end by 3 bases, with 16 bases between. CDR3 length equals 17 residues. CDR3 in amino acids: CASSLTFLARDTGELFF. CDR3 sequence (DNA): TGTGCCAGCAGCTTAACGTTCCTAGCTAGGGACACCGGGGAGCTGTTTTTT.

The rearrangement uses TRBV11-2 and TRBJ2-3; the D is unclear. CDR1 is SGHAT and CDR2 is FQNNGV in the germline V gene. The CDR3 is made up of 16 amino acids. V lost 2 bases, J lost 2 bases, and 14 bases lay in between. The CDR3 nucleotides are TGTGCCAGCAGCTTACCCAGGTTTGGCAACACAGATACGCAGTATTTT. Translation: CASSLPRFGNTDTQYF.

The rearrangement uses TRBV11-1 and TRBJ1-2, with 9 bases lining up with TRBD1. This CDR3 contains 15 residues. With 5 bases clipped from V and 2 bases from J, the junction kept 6 bases outside the gene matches. Germline values: CDR1 SGHAT, CDR2 FQDESV (reference sequence). CDR3 sequence: CASSRTGAANYGYTF. CDR3 bases: TGTGCCAGCAGCCGGACAGGGGCGGCGAACTATGGCTACACCTTC.

The table lists this clone with a count of one. This chain joins TRBV11-2 and TRBJ2-1, with D hard to call. Germline V gives CDR1 SGHAT, CDR2 FQNNGV. Deletions cut 7 bases from V and 2 bases from J, with 18 bases between. The CDR3 runs to 16 residues. CDR3 in amino acids: CASMGFVKRTYNEQFF. CDR3 coding DNA: TGTGCCAGCATGGGCTTCGTCAAGCGAACCTACAATGAGCAGTTCTTC. The variable domain in full, with the rest retrieved from reference TRBV11-2 and TRBJ2-1, is EAGVAQSPRYKIIEKRQSVAFWCNPISGHATLYWYQQILGQGPKLLIQFQNNGVVDDSQLPKDRFSAERLKGVDSTLKIQPAKLEDSAVYLCASMGFVKRTYNEQFFGPGTRLTVL.

This clone was detected only once. V gene TRBV19 combines with J gene TRBJ1-5, with 7 bases lining up with TRBD1. V shed 4 bases, J shed 3 bases, and the junction held 6 bases outside the gene matches. Germline lookup yields CDR1 LNHDA and CDR2 SQIVND (reference sequence). This CDR3 is 15 amino acids long. The CDR3 loop is CASSTLGTVNQPQHF. For the CDR3, the DNA is TGTGCCAGTAGTACCCTTGGGACAGTCAATCAGCCCCAGCATTTT.

The V gene is TRBV7-9, the J gene TRBJ1-2; 10 bases align to TRBD1. The CDR3 runs 14 residues. V lost 3 bases to trimming and J lost 5 bases; unmatched junction nucleotides: 3. CDR1 and CDR2 from the germline V gene are SEHNR and FQNEAQ (reference sequence). The CDR3 DNA reads as TGTGCCAGCAGCTTCCCGGGACAGGGGTATGGCTACACCTTC. This encodes CASSFPGQGYGYTF.

The chain recombines TRBV28 with TRBJ2-3; D remains unclear. CDR3 length: 13 amino acids. The V gene lost 3 bases and the J gene lost 3 bases, with 7 bases spanning the gap. The germline CDR1 and CDR2 sequences are MDHEN and SYDVKM. The CDR3 is CASSFGFTDTQYF. Written as DNA, the CDR3 is TGTGCCAGCAGTTTTGGATTTACAGATACGCAGTATTTT.

This clone was seen a single time. The rearrangement links TRBV5-1 to TRBJ2-7; D remains unclear. The CDR3 totals 13 residues. V lost 2 bases and J 7 bases, leaving 13 bases between the germline ends. Germline-derived CDR1 and CDR2 are SGHRS and YFSETQ. CDR3 in DNA: TGCGCCAGCAGCTTACAAACCGGACCAGAGCAGTACTTC. Amino acids: CASSLQTGPEQYF.

As regards this clone: Other DNA sequences from this sample encode an identical CDR3 as well. The V call is TRBV5-1, the J call TRBJ2-3; 10 nucleotides align to TRBD2. The J segment lost 1 base and the V segment lost 3 bases, leaving 2 bases of the junction unmatched. The CDR3 runs 15 residues. CDR1 and CDR2 (germline): SGHRS, YFSETQ. The CDR3 nucleotides are TGCGCCAGCAGCTCCGGGACTAGCGGCACAGATACGCAGTATTTT. This codes for CASSSGTSGTDTQYF.

The chain uses TRBV6-6 and TRBJ1-1, with D possibly being TRBD1 (5 bases). The CDR3 consists of 14 residues. CDR1 is MNHNY and CDR2 is SVGAGI in the germline V gene (reference sequence). V gave up 2 bases and J gave up 0 bases, with 7 bases separating them. CDR3 sequence reads: CASSYRDVNTEAFF. CDR3 sequence (DNA): TGTGCCAGCAGTTACAGGGACGTGAACACTGAAGCTTTCTTT.

The chain is built from TRBV18 and TRBJ2-6; 7 bases line up with TRBD1. Losses at the gene ends were 4 bases for V and 0 bases for J; bases not matched to a gene: 3. Germline CDR1 reads KGHSH; CDR2 reads LQKENI. This CDR3 spans 16 amino acids. The CDR3 DNA reads TGTGCCAGCTCACGGGACAGCTTCTCTGGGGCCAACGTCCTGACTTTC. Protein: CASSRDSFSGANVLTF.

The chain uses TRBV9 and TRBJ1-4, with no clear D. The V end lost 3 bases, the J end lost 8 bases, and 11 bases lay between the germline ends. CDR3 size: 13 residues. CDR1 SGDLS and CDR2 YYNGEE come from the germline V gene. The CDR3: CASSGPQREKLFF. CDR3 bases: TGTGCCAGCAGCGGGCCGCAGCGGGAAAAACTGTTTTTT.